These 9 T cell receptor beta chains were sequenced from one sample in a study of beta chain features in type 1 diabetes. Reverse transcription of all isolated RNA meant that expressed TCRB transcripts were sequenced. Profiling relied on immunoSEQ multiplex PCR, and the TCRdb table lists in-frame clones only, not all of them. The sample has around 430,000 clones, about 32% seen once; the top ten hold around 0.065%. Source material: naive CD4+ T cells from blood. The source is a young man in good health.

This clone has only a few counts. The chain has TRBV7-9 and TRBJ1-2; TRBD1 aligns across 7 bases. CDR3 length: 15 residues. Germline V CDR1 and CDR2: SEHNR, FQNEAQ (reference sequence). V shed 5 bases, J shed 3 bases, and the junction held 9 bases outside the gene matches. CDR3 sequence: CASSPMTGFDYGYTF. As DNA, the CDR3 is TGTGCCAGCAGCCCGATGACAGGGTTTGACTATGGCTACACCTTC.

The chain joins TRBV29-1 to TRBJ2-3; D not resolved. CDR1 and CDR2 from the germline V gene are SQVTM and ANQGSEA. With 4 bases removed from V and 0 bases from J, the gap between germline ends came to 17 bases. CDR3 size: 16 residues. In nucleotides, the CDR3 is TGCAGCGTTGGAAACCCCACAGCCGGAAGCACAGATACGCAGTATTTT. Its protein is CSVGNPTAGSTDTQYF.

This clone was seen a handful of times. Other nucleotide sequences in the sample specify the same CDR3. The chain uses TRBV29-1 and TRBJ2-5; perhaps D is TRBD1 or TRBD2 (5 bases each). V was trimmed by 0 bases and J by 4 bases, leaving 9 bases between them. The CDR3 consists of 13 residues. Germline-derived CDR1 and CDR2 are SQVTM and ANQGSEA. CDR3 nucleotide sequence: TGCAGCGTTGAAGAGTCGGGGCGAGAGACCCAGTACTTC. Translating gives CSVEESGRETQYF.

This clone occurred a few times. This chain joins TRBV2 and TRBJ2-3; TRBD2 matches at 15 bases. The junction had 4 bases not matched to a gene; V was cut back by 6 bases and J by 3 bases. The CDR3 is made up of 16 amino acids. Germline-derived CDR1 and CDR2 are SNHLY and FYNNEI. The CDR3 protein is CASRRTSGRETDTQYF. In nucleotides, the CDR3 is TGTGCCAGCAGGAGGACTAGCGGGAGGGAGACAGATACGCAGTATTTT.

The chain links TRBV5-1 to TRBJ2-1, with 7 bases fitting TRBD2. Germline CDR1 and CDR2: SGHRS and YFSETQ. V shed 7 bases, J shed 1 base, and the junction held 17 bases outside the gene matches. The CDR3 consists of 18 residues. CDR3 nucleotide sequence: TGCGCCAGCTCCTTCCTTTCCGGGGGGATCGGGTCCTACAATGAGCAGTTCTTC. This codes for CASSFLSGGIGSYNEQFF. Full variable domain (rest looked up from reference TRBV5-1 and TRBJ2-1): KAGVTQTPRYLIKTRGQQVTLSCSPISGHRSVSWYQQTPGQGLQFLFEYFSETQRNKGNFPGRFSGRQFSNSRSEMNVSTLELGDSALYLCASSFLSGGIGSYNEQFFGPGTRLTVL.

The chain is built from TRBV29-1 and TRBJ2-4, with D unclear. Germline V CDR1 and CDR2: SQVTM, ANQGSEA. V lost 1 base and J 6 bases, leaving 10 bases between the germline ends. The CDR3 length is 13 residues. CDR3 sequence (DNA): TGCAGCGTTGAAGCCGGGCTCGGAAACATTCAGTACTTC. This translates into CSVEAGLGNIQYF.

The rearrangement joins TRBV21-1 to TRBJ2-7. TRBV21-1 is annotated as a pseudogene. This CDR3 has 12 amino acids. CDR3 in DNA: TGTGCCAGCAGCAAAAGGCCCTACGAGCAGTACTTC. Its protein product is CASSKRPYEQYF.

V is TRBV29-1 and J is TRBJ1-2, with D perhaps matching TRBD1 (6 bases). Germline V gene lookup returns CDR1 SQVTM and CDR2 ANQGSEA. With 6 bases removed from V and 2 bases from J, the gap between germline ends came to 13 bases. The CDR3 totals 13 residues. CDR3 in amino acids: CSVPTGTNYGYTF. The CDR3 nucleotides are TGCAGCGTCCCAACAGGGACCAACTATGGCTACACCTTC. Complete variable domain (other parts from reference TRBV29-1 and TRBJ1-2): SAVISQKPSRDICQRGTSLTIQCQVDSQVTMMFWYRQQPGQSLTLIATANQGSEATYESGFVIDKFPISRPNLTFSTLTVSNMSPEDSSIYLCSVPTGTNYGYTFGSGTRLTVV.

Only a few counts were recorded for this clone. This sequence joins TRBV7-9 and TRBJ2-7, with 7 bases fitting TRBD1. CDR1 and CDR2 (germline): SEHNR, FQNEAQ (reference sequence). After removal of 4 bases from V and 7 bases from J, the junction contained 13 bases not matched to a gene. CDR3 size: 15 residues. The CDR3 DNA reads TGTGCCAGCAGCTCCCTACAGGGGCCCCGGTGGGAGCAGTACTTC. It yields the protein CASSSLQGPRWEQYF.